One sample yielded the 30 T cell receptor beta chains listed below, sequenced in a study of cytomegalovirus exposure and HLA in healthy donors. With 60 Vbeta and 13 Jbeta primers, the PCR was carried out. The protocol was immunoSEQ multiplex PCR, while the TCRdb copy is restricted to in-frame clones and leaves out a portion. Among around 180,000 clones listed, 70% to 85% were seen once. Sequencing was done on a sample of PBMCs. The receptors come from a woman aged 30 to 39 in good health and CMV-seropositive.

The CDR3 region has the DNA TGTGCCAGCAGGCCTGGGACTTTCTCCTACAATGAGCAGTTCTTC. This sequence encodes CASRPGTFSYNEQFF. This chain connects TRBV28 to TRBJ2-1, with D perhaps TRBD2 (6 bases). V was trimmed by 6 bases and J by 0 bases, leaving 12 bases between them. The CDR3 is 15 amino acids. Per germline, CDR1 MDHEN and CDR2 SYDVKM.

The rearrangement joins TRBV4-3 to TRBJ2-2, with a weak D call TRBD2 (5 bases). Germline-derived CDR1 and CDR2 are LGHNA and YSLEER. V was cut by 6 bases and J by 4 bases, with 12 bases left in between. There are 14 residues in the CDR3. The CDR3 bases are TGCGCCAGCAGGAAGGCGGGCGTCACCGGGGAGCTGTTTTTT. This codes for CASRKAGVTGELFF.

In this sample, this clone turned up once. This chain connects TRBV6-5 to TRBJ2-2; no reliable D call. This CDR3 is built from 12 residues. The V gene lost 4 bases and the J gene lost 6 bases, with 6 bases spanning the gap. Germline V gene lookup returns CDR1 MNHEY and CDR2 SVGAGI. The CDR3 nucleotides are TGTGCCAGCAGTTTCGGGTCCGGGGAGCTGTTTTTT. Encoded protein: CASSFGSGELFF.

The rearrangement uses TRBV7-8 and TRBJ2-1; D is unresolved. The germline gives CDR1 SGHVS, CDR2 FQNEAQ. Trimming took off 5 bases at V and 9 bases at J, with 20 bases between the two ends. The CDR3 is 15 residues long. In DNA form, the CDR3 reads TGTGCCAGCAGCGCCGCGCTCCAAGAGATTAGTGAGCAGTTCTTC. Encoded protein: CASSAALQEISEQFF. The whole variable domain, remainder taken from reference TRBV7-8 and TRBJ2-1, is GAGVSQSPRYKVAKRGQDVALRCDPISGHVSLFWYQQALGQGPEFLTYFQNEAQLDKSGLPSDRFFAERPEGSVSTLKIQRTQQEDSAVYLCASSAALQEISEQFFGPGTRLTVL.

The CDR3 DNA follows: TGTGCCAGCAGCTTGGGGACAGGGACCTCTGGGGCCAACGTCCTGACTTTC. Its translation is CASSLGTGTSGANVLTF. The chain links TRBV5-6 to TRBJ2-6; 8 nucleotides agree with TRBD1. J was trimmed by 0 bases and V by 0 bases; bases with no gene match: 2. The CDR3 has 17 residues. Germline lookup yields CDR1 SGHDT and CDR2 YYEEEE.

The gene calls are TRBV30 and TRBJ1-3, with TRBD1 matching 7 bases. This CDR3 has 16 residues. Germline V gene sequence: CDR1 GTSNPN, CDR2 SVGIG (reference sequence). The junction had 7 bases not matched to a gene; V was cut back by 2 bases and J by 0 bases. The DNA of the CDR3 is TGTGCCTGGAGTAGGACACAGGGGAGCTCTGGAAACACCATATATTTT. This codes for CAWSRTQGSSGNTIYF.

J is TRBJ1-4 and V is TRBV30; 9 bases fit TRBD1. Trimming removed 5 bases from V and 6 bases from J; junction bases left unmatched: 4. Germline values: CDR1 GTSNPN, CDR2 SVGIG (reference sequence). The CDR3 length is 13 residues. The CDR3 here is CAWATGGDEKLFF. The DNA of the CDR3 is TGTGCCTGGGCGACAGGGGGAGATGAAAAACTGTTTTTT.

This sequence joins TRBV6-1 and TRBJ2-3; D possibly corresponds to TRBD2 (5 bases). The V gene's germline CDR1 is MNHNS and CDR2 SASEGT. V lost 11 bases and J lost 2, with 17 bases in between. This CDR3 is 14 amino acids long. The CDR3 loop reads CAGGTGIFTDTQYF. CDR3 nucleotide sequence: TGTGCCGGTGGAACCGGGATCTTCACAGATACGCAGTATTTT.

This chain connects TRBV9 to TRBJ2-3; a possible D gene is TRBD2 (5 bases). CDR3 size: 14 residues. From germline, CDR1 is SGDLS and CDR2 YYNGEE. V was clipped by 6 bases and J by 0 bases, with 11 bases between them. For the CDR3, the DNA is TGTGCCAGCAACCTAGCAGATAGCACAGATACGCAGTATTTT. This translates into CASNLADSTDTQYF.

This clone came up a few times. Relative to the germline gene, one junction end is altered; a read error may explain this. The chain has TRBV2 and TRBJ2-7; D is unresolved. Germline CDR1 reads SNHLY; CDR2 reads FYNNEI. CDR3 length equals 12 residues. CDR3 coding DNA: TGTGCCAGCAGTCTACGGAGCTACGAGCTGTACTTC. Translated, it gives CASSLRSYELYF.

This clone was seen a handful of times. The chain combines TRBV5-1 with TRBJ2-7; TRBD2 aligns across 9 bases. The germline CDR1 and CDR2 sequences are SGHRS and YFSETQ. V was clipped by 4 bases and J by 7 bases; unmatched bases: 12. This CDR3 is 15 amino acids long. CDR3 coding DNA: TGCGCCAGCAGCCTCCCGGGTAGCGGGAGTGGTGAGCAGTACTTC. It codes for CASSLPGSGSGEQYF.

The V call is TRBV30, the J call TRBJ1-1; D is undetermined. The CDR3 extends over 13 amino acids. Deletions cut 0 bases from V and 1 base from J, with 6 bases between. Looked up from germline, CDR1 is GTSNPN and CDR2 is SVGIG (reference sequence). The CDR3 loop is CAWSVTQNTEAFF. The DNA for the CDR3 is TGTGCCTGGAGTGTAACACAGAACACTGAAGCTTTCTTT.

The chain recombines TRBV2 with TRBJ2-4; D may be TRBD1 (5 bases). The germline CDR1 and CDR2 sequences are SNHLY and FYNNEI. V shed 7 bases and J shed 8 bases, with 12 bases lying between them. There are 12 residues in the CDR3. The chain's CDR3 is CASNGQGYIQYF. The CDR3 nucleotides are TGTGCCAGCAACGGGCAGGGATACATTCAGTACTTC.

The CDR3 is CASSARTSGTQYEQYF. CDR3 DNA sequence: TGTGCCAGCAGCGCCCGGACTAGCGGGACCCAATACGAGCAGTACTTC. The chain carries TRBV13 and TRBJ2-7; TRBD2 matches at 12 bases. Germline CDR1 reads PRHDT; CDR2 reads FYEKMQ (reference sequence). With 5 bases clipped from V and 4 bases from J, the junction kept 9 bases outside the gene matches. The CDR3 spans 16 residues.

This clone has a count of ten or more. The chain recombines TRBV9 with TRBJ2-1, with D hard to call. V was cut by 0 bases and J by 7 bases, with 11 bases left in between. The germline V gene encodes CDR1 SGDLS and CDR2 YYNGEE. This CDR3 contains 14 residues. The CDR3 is CASSVVSEWNEQFF. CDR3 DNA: TGTGCCAGCAGCGTAGTATCTGAGTGGAATGAGCAGTTCTTC.

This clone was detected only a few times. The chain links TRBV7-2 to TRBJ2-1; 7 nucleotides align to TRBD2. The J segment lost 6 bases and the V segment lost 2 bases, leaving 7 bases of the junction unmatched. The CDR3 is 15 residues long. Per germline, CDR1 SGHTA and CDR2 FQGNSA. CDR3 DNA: TGTGCCAGCAGCTTACTAACGGGGGGAGCCAATGAGCAGTTCTTC. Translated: CASSLLTGGANEQFF.

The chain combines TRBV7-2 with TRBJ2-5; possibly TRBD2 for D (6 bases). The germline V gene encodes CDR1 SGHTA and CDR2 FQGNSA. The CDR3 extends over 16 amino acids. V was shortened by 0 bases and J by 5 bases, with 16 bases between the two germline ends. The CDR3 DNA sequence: TGTGCCAGCAGCTTAGCGAGTAACGCGGGGTGGGAGACCCAGTACTTC. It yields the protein CASSLASNAGWETQYF.

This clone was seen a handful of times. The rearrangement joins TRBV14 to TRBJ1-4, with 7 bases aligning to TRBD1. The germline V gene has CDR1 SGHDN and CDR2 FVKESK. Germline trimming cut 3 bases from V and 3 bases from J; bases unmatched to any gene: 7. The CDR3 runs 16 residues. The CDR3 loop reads CASSQTGLRSNEKLFF. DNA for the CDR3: TGTGCCAGCAGCCAGACAGGGTTGAGATCTAATGAAAAACTGTTTTTT.

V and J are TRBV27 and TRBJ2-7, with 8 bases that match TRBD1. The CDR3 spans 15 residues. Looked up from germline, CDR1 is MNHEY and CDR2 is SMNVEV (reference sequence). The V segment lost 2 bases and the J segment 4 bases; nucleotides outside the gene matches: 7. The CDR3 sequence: CASSLDRGPSYEQYF. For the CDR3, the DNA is TGTGCCAGCAGTTTAGACAGGGGTCCCTCGTACGAGCAGTACTTC.

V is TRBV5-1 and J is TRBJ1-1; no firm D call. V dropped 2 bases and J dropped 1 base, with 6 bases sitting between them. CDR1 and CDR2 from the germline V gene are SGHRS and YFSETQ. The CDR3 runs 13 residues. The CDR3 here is CASSFGENTEAFF. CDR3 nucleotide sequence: TGCGCCAGCAGCTTCGGGGAGAACACTGAAGCTTTCTTT.

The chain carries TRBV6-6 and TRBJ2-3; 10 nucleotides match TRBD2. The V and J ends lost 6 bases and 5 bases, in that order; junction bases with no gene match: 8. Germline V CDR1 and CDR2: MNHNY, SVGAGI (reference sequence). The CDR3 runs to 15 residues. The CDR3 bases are TGTGCCAGCAGCCCCAAGCGGGAGGGCCGAGATACGCAGTATTTT. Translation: CASSPKREGRDTQYF.

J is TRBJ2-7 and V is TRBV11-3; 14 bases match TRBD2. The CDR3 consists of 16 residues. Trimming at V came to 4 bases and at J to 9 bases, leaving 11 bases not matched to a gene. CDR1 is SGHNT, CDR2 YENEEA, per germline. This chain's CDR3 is CASSYGTSGSGSVQYF. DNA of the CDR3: TGTGCCAGCAGCTACGGGACTAGCGGGAGTGGGTCGGTGCAGTACTTC.

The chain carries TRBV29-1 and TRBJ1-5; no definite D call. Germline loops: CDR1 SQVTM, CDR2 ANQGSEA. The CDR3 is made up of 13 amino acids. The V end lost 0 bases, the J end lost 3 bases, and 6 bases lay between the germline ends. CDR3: CSVEDRPNQPQHF. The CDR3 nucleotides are TGCAGCGTTGAAGACAGGCCCAATCAGCCCCAGCATTTT.

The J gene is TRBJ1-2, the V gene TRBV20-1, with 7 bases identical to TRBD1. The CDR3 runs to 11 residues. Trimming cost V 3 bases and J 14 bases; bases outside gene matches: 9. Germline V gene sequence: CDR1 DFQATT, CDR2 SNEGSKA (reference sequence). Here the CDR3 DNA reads TGCAGTGCTAGCAGGGACAGCGGGTTAACCTTC. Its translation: CSASRDSGLTF.

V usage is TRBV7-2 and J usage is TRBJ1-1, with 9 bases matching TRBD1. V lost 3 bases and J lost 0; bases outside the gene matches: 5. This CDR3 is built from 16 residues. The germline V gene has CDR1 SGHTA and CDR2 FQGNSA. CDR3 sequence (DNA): TGTGCCAGCAGCTTCGGGACAGGGTTTGTGAACACTGAAGCTTTCTTT. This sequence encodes CASSFGTGFVNTEAFF.

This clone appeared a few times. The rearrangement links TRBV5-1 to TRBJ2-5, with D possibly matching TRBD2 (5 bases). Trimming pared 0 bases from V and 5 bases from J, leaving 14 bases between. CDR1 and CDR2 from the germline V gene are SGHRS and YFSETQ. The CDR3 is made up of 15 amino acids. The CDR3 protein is CASSLDLLDSETQYF. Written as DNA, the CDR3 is TGCGCCAGCAGCTTGGACCTACTAGATTCGGAGACCCAGTACTTC. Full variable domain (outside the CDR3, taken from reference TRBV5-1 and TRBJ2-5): KAGVTQTPRYLIKTRGQQVTLSCSPISGHRSVSWYQQTPGQGLQFLFEYFSETQRNKGNFPGRFSGRQFSNSRSEMNVSTLELGDSALYLCASSLDLLDSETQYFGPGTRLLVL.

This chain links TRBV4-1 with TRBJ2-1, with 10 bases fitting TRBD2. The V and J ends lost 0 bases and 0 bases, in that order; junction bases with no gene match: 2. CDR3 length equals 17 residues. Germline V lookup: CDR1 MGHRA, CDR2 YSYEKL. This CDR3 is CASSQDSSGSSYNEQFF. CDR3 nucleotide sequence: TGCGCCAGCAGCCAAGATTCTAGCGGGAGCTCCTACAATGAGCAGTTCTTC.

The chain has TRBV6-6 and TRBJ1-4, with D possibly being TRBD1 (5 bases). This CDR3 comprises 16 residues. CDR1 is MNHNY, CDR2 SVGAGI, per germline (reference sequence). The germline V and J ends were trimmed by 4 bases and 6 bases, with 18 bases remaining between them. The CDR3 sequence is CASSSPFLRDDEKLFF. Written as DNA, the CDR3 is TGTGCCAGCAGTTCCCCATTTTTGCGGGACGATGAAAAACTGTTTTTT.

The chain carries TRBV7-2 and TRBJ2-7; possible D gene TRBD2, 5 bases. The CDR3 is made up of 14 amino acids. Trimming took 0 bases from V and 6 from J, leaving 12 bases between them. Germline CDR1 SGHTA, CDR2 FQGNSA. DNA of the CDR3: TGTGCCAGCAGCTTAGCGGCCCTAGCTAGCGAGCAGTACTTC. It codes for CASSLAALASEQYF.

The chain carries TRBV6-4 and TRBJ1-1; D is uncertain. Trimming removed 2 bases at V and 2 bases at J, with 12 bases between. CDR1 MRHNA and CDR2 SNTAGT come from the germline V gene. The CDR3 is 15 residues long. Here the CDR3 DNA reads TGTGCCAGCAGTGACACTGCCGGGAGCAACACTGAAGCTTTCTTT. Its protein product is CASSDTAGSNTEAFF.